Below, one TCR beta chain is given with its context. Its antigen is as yet unknown. TCRdb's copy holds only in-frame clones and misses some; the assay was immunoSEQ multiplex PCR. The sample holds 60,000 or so clones; 81% are singletons and the top ten take around 3.2%. The data belong to a study of PD-L1 blockade in urothelial cancer. Study overall: About 90% of the 29 patients were men with bladder-origin urothelial cancer. Study-level results: Tumor-linked clones in blood grew more by 3 weeks in durable-benefit patients.

Time point noted: pretreatment peripheral blood. The V gene lost 6 bases and the J gene lost 0 bases, with 12 bases spanning the gap. Germline-derived CDR1 and CDR2 are SNHLY and FYNNEI. The CDR3 runs 14 residues. This clonotype was obtained from a man in his 70s with urothelial cancer. The chain links TRBV2 to TRBJ2-7; a weak D match, TRBD2 (6 bases). The material was PBMCs, obtained around atezolizumab (anti-PD-L1) treatment. This CDR3 is CASRGTVNSYEQYF. As DNA, the CDR3 is TGTGCCAGCAGGGGGACTGTTAACTCCTACGAGCAGTACTTC.